The clone carrying this T cell receptor (beta chain) was seen more than once but under ten times. Its antigen is still unknown. This record comes from a study of cytomegalovirus exposure and HLA in healthy donors. Study-wide context: Early released data had approximately 86 million unique TCRs, all coming from HLA-typed donors. Study-wide findings and caveats: Later examination showed HLA-associated TCR beta chains had greater clonal expansion than equally common others. The study labeled 170 or so TCR beta chains cytomegalovirus-associated.

The study ran its PCR with 60 Vbeta and 13 Jbeta primers. Method: immunoSEQ multiplex PCR; TCRdb's copy keeps in-frame clones and lacks some. The table lists more than 85,000 clones, 76% of them singletons. Nominally healthy donors were sampled, though unrecorded immune exposures were likely. V lost 3 bases and J lost 8, with 8 bases in between. Per germline, CDR1 SGDLS and CDR2 YYNGEE. This CDR3 is built from 11 residues. This TCR derives from a man in his forties in good health and CMV-seronegative. This chain joins TRBV9 and TRBJ1-1; weak D call: TRBD1 (5 bases). The sample taken for sequencing was PBMCs. CDR3 DNA sequence: TGTGCCAGCAGCGGGGCAGGGGAAGCTTTCTTT. Protein: CASSGAGEAFF.